Presented here are 15 T cell receptor beta chains from one specimen sequenced in a study of control samples from healthy donors and cancer patients. TCRdb's copy holds only in-frame clones and misses some; the assay was immunoSEQ multiplex PCR. In the table there are around 150,000 clones, around 90% of which are singletons. Sequences were obtained from blood. These receptor sequences come from a man aged 25 to 40 in good health.

V and J are TRBV19 and TRBJ1-6, with a tentative D call TRBD1 (6 bases). The germline gives CDR1 LNHDA, CDR2 SQIVND (reference sequence). CDR3 length: 13 residues. V lost 4 bases to trimming and J lost 8 bases, with 9 bases between them. In DNA, the CDR3 is TGTGCCAGTAGTAAGGGGGATTATTCACCCCTCCACTTT. Translation gives CASSKGDYSPLHF.

This clone has only a few counts. This chain joins TRBV27 and TRBJ2-2; perhaps TRBD1 as D (6 bases). The CDR3 runs to 16 residues. Germline lookup yields CDR1 MNHEY and CDR2 SMNVEV (reference sequence). Deletions cut 6 bases from V and 7 bases from J, with 21 bases between. CDR3 nucleotide sequence: TGTGCCAGCAGCCACCAGGGGAACCCCCGCGGCGGGGAGCTGTTTTTT. Protein: CASSHQGNPRGGELFF.

V is TRBV24-1 and J is TRBJ2-3; D possibly matches TRBD1 or TRBD2 (6 bases each). The CDR3 length is 17 residues. V lost 0 bases and J lost 2, with 14 bases in between. In germline, CDR1 is KGHDR, CDR2 SFDVKD. This CDR3 reads CATSDLNDGGHTDTQYF. For the CDR3, the DNA is TGTGCCACCAGTGATTTGAACGACGGGGGCCACACAGATACGCAGTATTTT.

This CDR3 is CASSPSGNSNQPQHF. The CDR3 region has the DNA TGTGCCAGCAGCCCCTCAGGGAATAGCAATCAGCCCCAGCATTTT. The V gene is TRBV11-2, the J gene TRBJ1-5, with a tentative D call TRBD1 (5 bases). The germline CDR1 and CDR2 sequences are SGHAT and FQNNGV. The CDR3 consists of 15 residues. V lost 5 bases, J lost 0 bases, and 11 bases lay in between. Full variable domain (outside the CDR3, taken from reference TRBV11-2 and TRBJ1-5): EAGVAQSPRYKIIEKRQSVAFWCNPISGHATLYWYQQILGQGPKLLIQFQNNGVVDDSQLPKDRFSAERLKGVDSTLKIQPAKLEDSAVYLCASSPSGNSNQPQHFGDGTRLSIL.

V gene TRBV7-9 combines with J gene TRBJ2-7; D is unresolved. The CDR3 consists of 13 residues. CDR1 is SEHNR, CDR2 FQNEAQ, per germline (reference sequence). Trimming pared 5 bases from V and 1 base from J, leaving 9 bases between. The CDR3 protein is CASSPRSSYEQYF. The CDR3 coding sequence is TGTGCCAGCAGCCCAAGGAGTTCCTACGAGCAGTACTTC. Based on the CDR3 plus reference TRBV7-9 and TRBJ2-7, the full variable domain is DTGVSQNPRHKITKRGQNVTFRCDPISEHNRLYWYRQTLGQGPEFLTYFQNEAQLEKSRLLSDRFSAERPKGSFSTLEIQRTEQGDSAMYLCASSPRSSYEQYFGPGTRLTVT.

V usage is TRBV7-2 and J usage is TRBJ1-6; D possibly corresponds to TRBD1 (6 bases). Trimming took 5 bases from V and 6 from J, leaving 14 bases between them. Germline values: CDR1 SGHTA, CDR2 FQGNSA. This CDR3 is built from 15 residues. The CDR3 nucleotides are TGTGCCAGCAGCGGATCGACAGGCTCTAATTCACCCCTCCACTTT. It specifies CASSGSTGSNSPLHF.

A few counts support this clone. The J gene is TRBJ1-2, the V gene TRBV12-3 or TRBV12-4; D unresolved. The CDR3 is 13 amino acids. V was cut by 2 bases and J by 2 bases, with 6 bases left in between. The DNA for the CDR3 is TGTGCCAGCAGTTTAAGAGGGAACTATGGCTACACCTTC. This translates into CASSLRGNYGYTF.

The chain is built from TRBV5-4 and TRBJ2-7; TRBD2 matches 8 bases. This CDR3 has 16 residues. Trimming at V came to 3 bases and at J to 2 bases, leaving 10 bases not matched to a gene. CDR1 and CDR2 (germline): SGHNT, YYREEE (reference sequence). The CDR3 DNA follows: TGTGCCAGCAGCTCTAGCGGGTCAGCAACGGCCTACGAGCAGTACTTC. Protein sequence: CASSSSGSATAYEQYF.

This clone turned up a few times. V gene TRBV5-1 combines with J gene TRBJ2-6; 10 bases line up with TRBD1. V lost 0 bases and J lost 1; bases outside the gene matches: 1. The CDR3 spans 17 residues. Per germline, CDR1 SGHRS and CDR2 YFSETQ. The CDR3 is CASSLEGQGSGANVLTF. CDR3 DNA: TGCGCCAGCAGCTTGGAGGGACAGGGGTCTGGGGCCAACGTCCTGACTTTC.

This clone was seen ten or more times. The J gene is TRBJ1-2, the V gene TRBV7-8; D not resolved. The CDR3 loop spans 15 amino acids. The germline V and J ends were trimmed by 1 base and 5 bases, with 14 bases remaining between them. Looked up from germline, CDR1 is SGHVS and CDR2 is FQNEAQ. This CDR3 is CASSLGASASYGYTF. The CDR3 bases are TGTGCCAGCAGCTTAGGAGCGTCAGCCTCATATGGCTACACCTTC.

V usage is TRBV19 and J usage is TRBJ1-5; unclear D gene. The germline V gene has CDR1 LNHDA and CDR2 SQIVND (reference sequence). Trimming pared 3 bases from V and 2 bases from J, leaving 11 bases between. The CDR3 contains 15 residues. CDR3 nucleotide sequence: TGTGCCAGTAGTATTTCACAGCCCGGCAATCAGCCCCAGCATTTT. This codes for CASSISQPGNQPQHF.

The V and J genes are TRBV7-6 and TRBJ2-1; TRBD2 matches 13 bases. CDR1 and CDR2 from the germline V gene are SGHVS and FNYEAQ. The V gene end was trimmed by 3 bases and the J gene end by 8 bases; junction bases not matched to a gene: 7. CDR3 length: 16 residues. The CDR3 here is CASSFARTSGSHEQFF. The CDR3 nucleotides read TGTGCCAGCAGCTTTGCGCGGACTAGCGGGAGCCATGAGCAGTTCTTC.

The chain has TRBV6-6 and TRBJ2-7; D possibly corresponds to TRBD2 (6 bases). V lost 0 bases and J lost 3, with 15 bases in between. The CDR3 length is 16 residues. Germline V gene sequence: CDR1 MNHNY, CDR2 SVGAGI (reference sequence). This CDR3 is CASSYSPTRSVYEQYF. Here the CDR3 DNA reads TGTGCCAGCAGTTACTCCCCGACTAGAAGTGTCTACGAGCAGTACTTC.

V usage is TRBV6-2 or TRBV6-3 and J usage is TRBJ2-2, with 10 bases identical to TRBD1. CDR1 MNHEY and CDR2 SVGEGT come from the germline V gene. The J segment lost 3 bases and the V segment lost 4 bases, leaving 5 bases of the junction unmatched. This CDR3 has 16 amino acids. This CDR3 is CASSSPDRGDTGELFF. The CDR3 DNA is TGTGCCAGCAGTTCCCCGGACAGGGGGGACACCGGGGAGCTGTTTTTT.

The chain combines TRBV7-2 with TRBJ1-6; D unclear. The CDR3 is 11 amino acids. Trimming pared 9 bases from V and 9 bases from J, leaving 9 bases between. CDR1 SGHTA and CDR2 FQGNSA come from the germline V gene. The CDR3 sequence: CARKTFSPLHF. CDR3 nucleotide sequence: TGTGCCAGGAAGACGTTTTCACCCCTCCACTTT.